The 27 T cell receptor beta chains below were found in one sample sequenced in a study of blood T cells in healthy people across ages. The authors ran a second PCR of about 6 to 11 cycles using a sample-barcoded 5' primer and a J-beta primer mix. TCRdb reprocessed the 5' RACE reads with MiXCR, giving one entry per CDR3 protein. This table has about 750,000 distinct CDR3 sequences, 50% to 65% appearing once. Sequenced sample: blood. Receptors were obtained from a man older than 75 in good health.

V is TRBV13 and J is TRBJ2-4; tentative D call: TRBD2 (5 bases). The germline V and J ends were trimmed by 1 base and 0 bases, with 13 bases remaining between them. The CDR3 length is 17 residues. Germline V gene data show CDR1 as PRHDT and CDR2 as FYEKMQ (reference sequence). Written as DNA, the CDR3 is TGTGCCAGCAGCTTAGCGTCGGAGCGGCTAGCCAAAAACATTCAGTACTTC. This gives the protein CASSLASERLAKNIQYF.

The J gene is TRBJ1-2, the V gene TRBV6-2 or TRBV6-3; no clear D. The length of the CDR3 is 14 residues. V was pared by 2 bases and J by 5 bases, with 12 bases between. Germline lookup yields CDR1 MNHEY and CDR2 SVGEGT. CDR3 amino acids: CASSYQGIGYGYTF. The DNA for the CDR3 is TGTGCCAGCAGTTACCAAGGGATCGGGTATGGCTACACCTTC.

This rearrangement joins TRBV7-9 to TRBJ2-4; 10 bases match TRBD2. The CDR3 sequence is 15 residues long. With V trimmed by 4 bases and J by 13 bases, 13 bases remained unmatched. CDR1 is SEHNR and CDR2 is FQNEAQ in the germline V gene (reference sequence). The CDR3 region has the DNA TGTGCCAGCAGCTCGAGCGGGAGGGTCTACAATGAGCAGTACTTC. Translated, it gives CASSSSGRVYNEQYF.

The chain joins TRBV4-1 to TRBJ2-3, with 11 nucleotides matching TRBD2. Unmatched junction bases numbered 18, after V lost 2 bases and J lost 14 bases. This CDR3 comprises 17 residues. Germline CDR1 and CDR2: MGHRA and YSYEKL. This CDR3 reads CASSQRLAGGPETGAYF. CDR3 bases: TGCGCCAGCAGCCAACGATTAGCGGGAGGGCCCGAAACCGGCGCGTATTTT.

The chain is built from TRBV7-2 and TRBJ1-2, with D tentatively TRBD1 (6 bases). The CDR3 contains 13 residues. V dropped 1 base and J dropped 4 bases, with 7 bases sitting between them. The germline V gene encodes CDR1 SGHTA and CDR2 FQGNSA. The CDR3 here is CASSLEQGYGYTF. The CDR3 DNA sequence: TGTGCCAGCAGCTTAGAACAGGGCTATGGCTACACCTTC.

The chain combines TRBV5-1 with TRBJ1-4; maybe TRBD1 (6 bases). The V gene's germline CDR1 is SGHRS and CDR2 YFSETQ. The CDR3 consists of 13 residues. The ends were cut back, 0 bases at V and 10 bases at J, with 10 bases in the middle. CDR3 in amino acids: CASSLDGGGKLFF. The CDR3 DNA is TGCGCCAGCAGCTTGGATGGGGGCGGAAAACTGTTTTTT.

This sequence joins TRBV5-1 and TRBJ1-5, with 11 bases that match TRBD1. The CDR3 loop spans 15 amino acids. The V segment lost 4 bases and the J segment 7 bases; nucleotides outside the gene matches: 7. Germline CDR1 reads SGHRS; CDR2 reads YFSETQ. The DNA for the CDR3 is TGCGCCAGCAGCACGGACAGGGGGCTAGGACAGCCCCAGCATTTT. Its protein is CASSTDRGLGQPQHF.

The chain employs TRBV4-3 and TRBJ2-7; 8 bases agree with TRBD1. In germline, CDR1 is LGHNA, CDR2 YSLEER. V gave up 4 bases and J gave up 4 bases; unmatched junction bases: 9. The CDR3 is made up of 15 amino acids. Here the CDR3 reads CASSRRQGRLYEQYF. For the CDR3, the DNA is TGCGCCAGCAGCCGAAGACAGGGGCGTTTGTACGAGCAGTACTTC.

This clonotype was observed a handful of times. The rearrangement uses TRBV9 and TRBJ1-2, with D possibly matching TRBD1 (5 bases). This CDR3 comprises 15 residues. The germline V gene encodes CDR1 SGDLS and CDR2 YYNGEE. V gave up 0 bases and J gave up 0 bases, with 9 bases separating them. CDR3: CASSVVKGPNYGYTF. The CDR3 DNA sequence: TGTGCCAGCAGCGTAGTAAAGGGACCTAACTATGGCTACACCTTC.

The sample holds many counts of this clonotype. DNA for the CDR3: TGTGCCAGCAGTTCAGCGGGAGGGCCCTTAAGGGAGCAGTTCTTC. Amino acids: CASSSAGGPLREQFF. The rearrangement joins TRBV6-2 or TRBV6-3 to TRBJ2-1; 10 bases agree with TRBD2. The V gene end was trimmed by 4 bases and the J gene end by 10 bases; junction bases not matched to a gene: 10. Germline CDR1 is MNHEY and CDR2 is SVGEGT. There are 15 residues in the CDR3.

The CDR3 is CAIRASDRVDTEAFF. CDR3 nucleotides: TGTGCCATCAGAGCCTCAGACAGGGTGGACACTGAAGCTTTCTTT. The chain links TRBV10-3 to TRBJ1-1; 7 nucleotides agree with TRBD1. The CDR3 is 15 residues long. V trimming: 6 bases; J trimming: 3 bases; junction bases outside the gene matches: 10. Per germline, CDR1 ENHRY and CDR2 SYGVKD.

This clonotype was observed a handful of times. The CDR3: CASGSPGGGEQYF. CDR3 in DNA: TGCGCCAGCGGGTCACCAGGGGGCGGCGAGCAGTACTTC. This sequence joins TRBV5-1 and TRBJ2-7; 8 nucleotides match TRBD1. Unmatched junction bases numbered 9, after V lost 7 bases and J lost 6 bases. There are 13 residues in the CDR3. Germline V gives CDR1 SGHRS, CDR2 YFSETQ.

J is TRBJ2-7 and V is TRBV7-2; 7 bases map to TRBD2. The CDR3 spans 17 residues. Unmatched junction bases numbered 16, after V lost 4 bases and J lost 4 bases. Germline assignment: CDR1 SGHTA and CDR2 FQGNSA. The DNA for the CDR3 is TGTGCCAGCAGCTCCTCCGGACTAGTCGGGGTTGGGTACGAGCAGTACTTC. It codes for CASSSSGLVGVGYEQYF.

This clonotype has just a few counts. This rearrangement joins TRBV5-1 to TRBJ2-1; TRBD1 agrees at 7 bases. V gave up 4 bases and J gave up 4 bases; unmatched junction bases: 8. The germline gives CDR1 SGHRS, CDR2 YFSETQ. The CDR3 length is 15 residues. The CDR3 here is CASSLQGSLYNEQFF. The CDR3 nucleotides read TGCGCCAGCAGCCTACAGGGGTCTCTATACAATGAGCAGTTCTTC.

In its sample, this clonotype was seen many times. The CDR3 sequence: CASSAGRWDGYTF. CDR3 DNA sequence: TGCGCCAGCAGCGCGGGACGGTGGGATGGCTACACCTTC. The chain combines TRBV5-1 with TRBJ1-2; D perhaps matches TRBD1 (5 bases). The germline V and J ends were trimmed by 4 bases and 6 bases, with 13 bases remaining between them. The CDR3 is 13 amino acids. Looked up from germline, CDR1 is SGHRS and CDR2 is YFSETQ. Combining the CDR3 with reference TRBV5-1 and TRBJ1-2 gives the whole variable domain KAGVTQTPRYLIKTRGQQVTLSCSPISGHRSVSWYQQTPGQGLQFLFEYFSETQRNKGNFPGRFSGRQFSNSRSEMNVSTLELGDSALYLCASSAGRWDGYTFGSGTRLTVV.

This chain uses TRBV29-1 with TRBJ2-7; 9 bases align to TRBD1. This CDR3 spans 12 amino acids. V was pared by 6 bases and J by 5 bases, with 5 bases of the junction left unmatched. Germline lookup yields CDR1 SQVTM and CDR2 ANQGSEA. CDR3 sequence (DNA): TGCAGCGTAAACAGGGGGCGGAACGAGCAGTACTTC. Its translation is CSVNRGRNEQYF.

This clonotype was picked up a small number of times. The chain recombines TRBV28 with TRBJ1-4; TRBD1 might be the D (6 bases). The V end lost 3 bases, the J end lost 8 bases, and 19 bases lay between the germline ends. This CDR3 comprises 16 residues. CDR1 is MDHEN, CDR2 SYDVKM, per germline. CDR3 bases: TGTGCCAGCAGTTTCCGTACAGGGTTGGTTGAGGAAAAACTGTTTTTT. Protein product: CASSFRTGLVEEKLFF.

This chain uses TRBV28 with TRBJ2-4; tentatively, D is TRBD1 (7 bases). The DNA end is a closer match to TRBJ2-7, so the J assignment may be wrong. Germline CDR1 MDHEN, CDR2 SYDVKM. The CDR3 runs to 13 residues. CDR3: CASSPGGGGEQYF. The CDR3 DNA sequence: TGTGCCAGCAGCCCCGGAGGGGGCGGCGAGCAGTACTTC.

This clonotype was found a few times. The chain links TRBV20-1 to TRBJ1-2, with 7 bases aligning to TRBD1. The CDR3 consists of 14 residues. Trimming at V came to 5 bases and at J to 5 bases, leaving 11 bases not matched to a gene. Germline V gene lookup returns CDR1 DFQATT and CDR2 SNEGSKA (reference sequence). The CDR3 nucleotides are TGCAGTGCTGACCCCTATGACAGGGATTATGGCTACACCTTC. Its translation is CSADPYDRDYGYTF.

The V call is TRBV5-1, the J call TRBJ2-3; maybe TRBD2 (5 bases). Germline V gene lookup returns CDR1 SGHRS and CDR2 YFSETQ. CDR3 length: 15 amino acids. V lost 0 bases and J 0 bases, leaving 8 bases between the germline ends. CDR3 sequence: CASSLDLASTDTQYF. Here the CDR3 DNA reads TGCGCCAGCAGCTTGGATCTAGCCAGCACAGATACGCAGTATTTT.

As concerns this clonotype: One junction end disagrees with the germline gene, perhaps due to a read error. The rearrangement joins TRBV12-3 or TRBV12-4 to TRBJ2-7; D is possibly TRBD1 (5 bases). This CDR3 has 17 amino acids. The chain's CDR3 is CASSSLTARQGTYEQNF. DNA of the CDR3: TGTGCCAGCAGTTCCCTGACCGCCAGGCAGGGTACCTACGAGCAGAACTTC.

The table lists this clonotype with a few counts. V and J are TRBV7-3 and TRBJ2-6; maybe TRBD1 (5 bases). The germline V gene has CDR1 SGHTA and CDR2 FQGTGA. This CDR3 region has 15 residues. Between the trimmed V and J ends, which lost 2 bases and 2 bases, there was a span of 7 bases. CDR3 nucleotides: TGTGCCAGCAGCTTAGGGGCCCCTGGGGCCAACGTCCTGACTTTC. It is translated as CASSLGAPGANVLTF. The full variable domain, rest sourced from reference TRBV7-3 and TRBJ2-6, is GAGVSQTPSNKVTEKGKYVELRCDPISGHTALYWYRQSLGQGPEFLIYFQGTGAADDSGLPNDRFFAVRPEGSVSTLKIQRTERGDSAVYLCASSLGAPGANVLTFGAGSRLTVL.

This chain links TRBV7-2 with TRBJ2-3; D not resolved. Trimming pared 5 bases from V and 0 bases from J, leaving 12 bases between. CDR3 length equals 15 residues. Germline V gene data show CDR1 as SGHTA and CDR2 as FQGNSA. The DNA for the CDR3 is TGTGCCAGCAGCCGTTATATCAGTAGCACAGATACGCAGTATTTT. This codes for CASSRYISSTDTQYF.

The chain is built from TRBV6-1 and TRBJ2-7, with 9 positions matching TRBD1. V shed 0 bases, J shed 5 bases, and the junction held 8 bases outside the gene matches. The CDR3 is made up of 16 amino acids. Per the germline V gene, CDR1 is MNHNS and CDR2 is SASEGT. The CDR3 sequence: CASSEALGQGSNEQYF. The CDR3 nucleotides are TGTGCCAGCAGTGAAGCGCTCGGACAGGGGTCGAACGAGCAGTACTTC.

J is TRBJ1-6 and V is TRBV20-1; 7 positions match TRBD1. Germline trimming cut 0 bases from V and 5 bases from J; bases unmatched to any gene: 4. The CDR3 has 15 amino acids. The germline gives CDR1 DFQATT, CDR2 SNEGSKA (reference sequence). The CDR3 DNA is TGCAGTGCTAGAGAAGGGGGCGCCAATAATTCACCCCTCCACTTT. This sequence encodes CSAREGGANNSPLHF.

CDR3 bases: TGTGCCAGCTCTCAGGGGGCGATTGTTTACTCCTACGAGCAGTACTTC. Amino acids: CASSQGAIVYSYEQYF. The chain uses TRBV27 and TRBJ2-7, with TRBD1 identical over 8 bases. Per germline, CDR1 MNHEY and CDR2 SMNVEV (reference sequence). Unmatched junction bases numbered 12, after V lost 8 bases and J lost 0 bases. This CDR3 contains 16 residues.

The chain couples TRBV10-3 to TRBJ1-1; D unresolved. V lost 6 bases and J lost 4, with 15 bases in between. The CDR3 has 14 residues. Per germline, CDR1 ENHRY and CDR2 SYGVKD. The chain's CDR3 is CAISDSSTVTEAFF. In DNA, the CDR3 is TGTGCCATCAGCGACTCCTCCACCGTCACTGAAGCTTTCTTT.